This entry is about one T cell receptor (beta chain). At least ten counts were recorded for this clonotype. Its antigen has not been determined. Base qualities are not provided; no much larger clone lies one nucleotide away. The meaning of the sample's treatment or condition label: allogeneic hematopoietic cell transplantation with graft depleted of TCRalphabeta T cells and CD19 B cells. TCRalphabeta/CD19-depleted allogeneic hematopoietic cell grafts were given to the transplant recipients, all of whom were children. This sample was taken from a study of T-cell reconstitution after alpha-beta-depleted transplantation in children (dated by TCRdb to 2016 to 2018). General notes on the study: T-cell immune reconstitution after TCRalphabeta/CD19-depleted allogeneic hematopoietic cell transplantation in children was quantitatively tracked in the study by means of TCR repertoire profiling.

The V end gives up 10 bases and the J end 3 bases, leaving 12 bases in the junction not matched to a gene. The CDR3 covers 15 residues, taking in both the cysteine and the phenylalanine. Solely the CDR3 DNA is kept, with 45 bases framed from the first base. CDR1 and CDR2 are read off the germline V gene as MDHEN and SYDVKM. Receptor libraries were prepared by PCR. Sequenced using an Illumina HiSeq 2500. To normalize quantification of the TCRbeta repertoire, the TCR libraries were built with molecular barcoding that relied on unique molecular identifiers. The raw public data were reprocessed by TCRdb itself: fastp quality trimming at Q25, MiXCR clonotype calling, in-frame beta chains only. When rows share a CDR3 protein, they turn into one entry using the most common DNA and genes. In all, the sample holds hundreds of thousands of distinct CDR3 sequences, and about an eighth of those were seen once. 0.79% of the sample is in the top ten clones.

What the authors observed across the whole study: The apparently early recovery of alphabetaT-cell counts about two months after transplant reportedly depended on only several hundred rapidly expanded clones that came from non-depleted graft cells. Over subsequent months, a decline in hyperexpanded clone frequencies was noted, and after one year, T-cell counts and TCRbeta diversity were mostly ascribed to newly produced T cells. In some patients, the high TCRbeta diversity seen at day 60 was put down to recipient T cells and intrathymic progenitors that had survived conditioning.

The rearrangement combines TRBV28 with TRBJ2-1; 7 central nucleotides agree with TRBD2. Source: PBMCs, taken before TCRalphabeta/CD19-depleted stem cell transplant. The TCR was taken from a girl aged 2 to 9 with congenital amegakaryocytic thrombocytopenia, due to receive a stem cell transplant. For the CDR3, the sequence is CATSQWGGGYNEQFF. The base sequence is TGTGCCACCTCTCAGTGGGGGGGAGGCTACAATGAGCAGTTCTTC.